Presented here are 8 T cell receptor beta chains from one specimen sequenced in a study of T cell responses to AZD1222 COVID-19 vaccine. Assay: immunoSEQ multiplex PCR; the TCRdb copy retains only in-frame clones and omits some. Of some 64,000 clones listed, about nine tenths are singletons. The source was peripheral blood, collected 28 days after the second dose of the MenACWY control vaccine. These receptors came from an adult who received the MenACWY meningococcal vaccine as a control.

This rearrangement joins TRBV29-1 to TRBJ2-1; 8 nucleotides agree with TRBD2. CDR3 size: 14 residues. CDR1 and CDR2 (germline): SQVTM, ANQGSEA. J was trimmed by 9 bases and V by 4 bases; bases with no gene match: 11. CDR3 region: CSVGPSGLASEQFF. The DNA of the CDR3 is TGCAGCGTTGGCCCCTCAGGACTAGCATCTGAGCAGTTCTTC.

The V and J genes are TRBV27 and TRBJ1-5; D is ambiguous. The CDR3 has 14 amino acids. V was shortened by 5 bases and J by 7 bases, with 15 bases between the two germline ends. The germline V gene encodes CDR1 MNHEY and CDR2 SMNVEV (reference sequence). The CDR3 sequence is CASSPWTAEQPQHF. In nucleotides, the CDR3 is TGTGCCAGCAGTCCCTGGACGGCTGAGCAGCCCCAGCATTTT.

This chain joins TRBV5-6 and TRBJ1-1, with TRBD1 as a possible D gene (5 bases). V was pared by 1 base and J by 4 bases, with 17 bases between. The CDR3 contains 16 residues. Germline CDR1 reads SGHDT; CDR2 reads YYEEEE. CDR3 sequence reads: CASSLYQGRTSTEAFF. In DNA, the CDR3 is TGTGCCAGCAGCTTGTACCAGGGAAGGACGAGCACTGAAGCTTTCTTT.

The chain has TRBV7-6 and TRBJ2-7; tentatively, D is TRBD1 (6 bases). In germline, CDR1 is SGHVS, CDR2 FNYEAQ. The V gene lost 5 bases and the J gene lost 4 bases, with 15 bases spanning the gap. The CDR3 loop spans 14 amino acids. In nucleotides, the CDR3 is TGTGCCAGCAGCCCGAACAGGACAGTTTACGAGCAGTACTTC. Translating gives CASSPNRTVYEQYF.

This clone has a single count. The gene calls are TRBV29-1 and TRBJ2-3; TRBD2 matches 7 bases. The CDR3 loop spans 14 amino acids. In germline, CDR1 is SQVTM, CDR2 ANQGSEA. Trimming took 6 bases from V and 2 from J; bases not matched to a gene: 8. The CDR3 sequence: CSVPGGGPTDTQYF. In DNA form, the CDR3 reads TGCAGCGTCCCTGGCGGGGGTCCCACAGATACGCAGTATTTT.

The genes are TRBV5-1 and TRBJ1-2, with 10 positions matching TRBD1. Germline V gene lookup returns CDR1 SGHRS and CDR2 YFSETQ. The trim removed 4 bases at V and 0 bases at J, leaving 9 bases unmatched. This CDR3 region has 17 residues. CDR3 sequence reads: CASSTGTGVGPNYGYTF. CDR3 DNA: TGCGCCAGCAGCACCGGGACAGGGGTAGGCCCTAACTATGGCTACACCTTC.

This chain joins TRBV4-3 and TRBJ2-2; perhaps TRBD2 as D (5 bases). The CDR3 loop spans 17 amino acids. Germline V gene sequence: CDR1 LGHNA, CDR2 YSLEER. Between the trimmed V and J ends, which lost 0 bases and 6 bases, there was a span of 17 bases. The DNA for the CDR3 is TGCGCCAGCAGCCAAGATTTCCGGGGAGTGAGTCCCGGGGAGCTGTTTTTT. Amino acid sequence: CASSQDFRGVSPGELFF.

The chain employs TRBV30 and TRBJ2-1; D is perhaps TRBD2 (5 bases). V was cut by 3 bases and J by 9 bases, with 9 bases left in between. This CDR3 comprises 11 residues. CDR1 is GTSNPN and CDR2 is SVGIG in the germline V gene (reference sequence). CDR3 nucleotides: TGTGCCTGGAGGGGAGTGATTGAGCAGTTCTTC. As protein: CAWRGVIEQFF.